This record concerns one TCR beta chain sequence. Its antigen remains unknown. This record belongs to a study of T cells in Graves' hyperthyroidism and ophthalmopathy. Study conclusions and caveats: Most expanded thyroid clonotypes above 0.001 recurred in blood. Ophthalmopathy got predicted by the model a median around 6.6 months before its onset. Ophthalmopathy could be told apart from stable hyperthyroidism with a 13 V-J model.

TCR beta CDR3 regions were amplified from RNA transcripts. The primer set for the first-round RT-PCR of the TCR CDR3 was HTBI. MiXCR was run by TCRdb on the multiplex PCR reads, yielding one entry per CDR3 protein. The data contain a few hundred thousand distinct CDR3 sequences, roughly 46% of them seen just once; the ten biggest clones take up about 8.3%. V lost 5 bases and J lost 12, with 26 bases in between. The CDR3 covers 15 residues. Patients aged 18 to 65 with hyperthyroidism were newly diagnosed, with duration under 2 months. The receptor was derived from a woman younger than 30 with Graves' hyperthyroidism. The chain joins TRBV12-3 or TRBV12-4 to TRBJ2-7; possible D gene TRBD2, 5 bases. Sequenced sample: peripheral blood or thyroid tissue (not recorded which). The CDR3 sequence: CASSRTQLDISKVYF. CDR3 sequence (DNA): TGTGCCAGCAGTCGGACTCAACTAGACATTTCGAAAGTGTACTTC.